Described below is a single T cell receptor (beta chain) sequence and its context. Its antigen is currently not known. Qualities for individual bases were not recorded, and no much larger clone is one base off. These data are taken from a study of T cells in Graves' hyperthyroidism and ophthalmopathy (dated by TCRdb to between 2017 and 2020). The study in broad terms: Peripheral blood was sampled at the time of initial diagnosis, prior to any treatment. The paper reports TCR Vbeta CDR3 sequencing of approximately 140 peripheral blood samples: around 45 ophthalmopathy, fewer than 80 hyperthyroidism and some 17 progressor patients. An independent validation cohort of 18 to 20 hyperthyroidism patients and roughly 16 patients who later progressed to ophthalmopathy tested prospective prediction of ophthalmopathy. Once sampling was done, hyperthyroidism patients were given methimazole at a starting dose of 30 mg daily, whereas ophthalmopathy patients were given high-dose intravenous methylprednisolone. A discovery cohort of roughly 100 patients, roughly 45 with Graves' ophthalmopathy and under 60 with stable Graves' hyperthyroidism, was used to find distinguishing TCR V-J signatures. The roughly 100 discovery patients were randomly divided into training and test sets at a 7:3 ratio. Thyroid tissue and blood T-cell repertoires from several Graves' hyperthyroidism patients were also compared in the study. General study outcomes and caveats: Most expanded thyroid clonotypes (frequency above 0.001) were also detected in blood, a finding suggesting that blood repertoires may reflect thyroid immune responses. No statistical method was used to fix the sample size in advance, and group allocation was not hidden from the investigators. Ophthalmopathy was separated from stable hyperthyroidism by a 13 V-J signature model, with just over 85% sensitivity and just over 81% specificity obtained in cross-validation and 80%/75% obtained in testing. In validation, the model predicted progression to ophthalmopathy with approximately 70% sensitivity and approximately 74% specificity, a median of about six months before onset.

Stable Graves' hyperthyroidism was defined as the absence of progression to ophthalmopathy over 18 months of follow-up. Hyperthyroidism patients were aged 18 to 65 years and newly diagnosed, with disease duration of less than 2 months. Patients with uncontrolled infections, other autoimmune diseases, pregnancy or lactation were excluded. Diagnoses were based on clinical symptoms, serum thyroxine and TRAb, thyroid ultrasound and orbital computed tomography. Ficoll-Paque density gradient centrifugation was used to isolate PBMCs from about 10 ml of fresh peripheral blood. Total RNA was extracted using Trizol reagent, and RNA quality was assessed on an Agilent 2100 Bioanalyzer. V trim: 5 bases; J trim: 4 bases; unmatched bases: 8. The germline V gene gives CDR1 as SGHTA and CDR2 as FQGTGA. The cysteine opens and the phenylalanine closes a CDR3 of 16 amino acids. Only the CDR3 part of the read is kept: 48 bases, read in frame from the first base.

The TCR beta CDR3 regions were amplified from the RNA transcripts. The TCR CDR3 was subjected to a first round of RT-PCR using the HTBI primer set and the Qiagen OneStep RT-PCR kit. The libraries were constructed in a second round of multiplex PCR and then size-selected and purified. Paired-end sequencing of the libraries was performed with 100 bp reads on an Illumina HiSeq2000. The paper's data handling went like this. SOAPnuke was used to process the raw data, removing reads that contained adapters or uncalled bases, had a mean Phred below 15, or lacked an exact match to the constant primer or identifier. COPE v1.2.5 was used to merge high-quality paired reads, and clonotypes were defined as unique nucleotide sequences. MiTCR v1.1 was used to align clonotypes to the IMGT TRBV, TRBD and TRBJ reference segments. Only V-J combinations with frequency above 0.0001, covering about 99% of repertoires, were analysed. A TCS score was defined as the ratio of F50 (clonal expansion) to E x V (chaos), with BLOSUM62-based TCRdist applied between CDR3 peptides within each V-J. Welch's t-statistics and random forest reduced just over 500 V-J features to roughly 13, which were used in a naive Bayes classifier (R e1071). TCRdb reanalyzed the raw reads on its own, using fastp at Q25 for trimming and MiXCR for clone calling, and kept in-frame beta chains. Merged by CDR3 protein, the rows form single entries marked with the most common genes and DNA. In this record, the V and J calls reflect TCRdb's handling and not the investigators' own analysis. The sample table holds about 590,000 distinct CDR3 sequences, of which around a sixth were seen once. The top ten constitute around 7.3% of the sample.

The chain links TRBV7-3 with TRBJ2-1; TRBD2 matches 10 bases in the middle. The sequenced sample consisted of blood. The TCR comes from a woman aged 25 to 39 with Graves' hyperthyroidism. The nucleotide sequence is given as TGTGCCAGCAGCCCAAGTCATAGCGGGGGGTACAATGAGCAGTTCTTC. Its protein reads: CASSPSHSGGYNEQFF.